These 32 T cell receptor beta chains were sequenced from one sample in a study of T cell changes during pregnancy in multiple sclerosis. Data came from immunoSEQ multiplex PCR; TCRdb stores just in-frame clones and leaves some out. The repertoire holds under 55,000 clones, roughly 95% seen once, with approximately 0.31% in the top ten. This specimen was CD4+ T cells from peripheral blood mononuclear cells, taken in the third trimester of pregnancy. These receptors were collected from a female donor with multiple sclerosis, enrolled in a pregnancy study.

The chain is built from TRBV9 and TRBJ2-3; TRBD2 is a possible D gene (7 bases). Trimming took 4 bases from V and 4 from J, leaving 22 bases between them. The germline V gene has CDR1 SGDLS and CDR2 YYNGEE. CDR3 size: 17 residues. The DNA of the CDR3 is TGTGCCAGCAGCACCCGACCGGGGGGCCAATCCCCAGATACGCAGTATTTT. Amino acids: CASSTRPGGQSPDTQYF.

This clone was detected once. The chain has TRBV4-1 and TRBJ2-1; no reliable D call. The CDR3 runs to 14 residues. CDR1 and CDR2 from the germline V gene are MGHRA and YSYEKL. V was trimmed by 1 base and J by 6 bases, leaving 10 bases between them. The CDR3 DNA reads as TGCGCCAGCAGCCAAGTTACGGTTCCCAATGAGCAGTTCTTC. Encoded protein: CASSQVTVPNEQFF.

This chain links TRBV11-2 with TRBJ2-7, with 8 bases that match TRBD1. After removal of 5 bases from V and 6 bases from J, the junction contained 6 bases not matched to a gene. Germline CDR1 and CDR2: SGHAT and FQNNGV. This CDR3 has 13 amino acids. In DNA, the CDR3 is TGTGCCAGCAGCCCCCTAGACAGGGGCGAGCAGTACTTC. Translating it yields CASSPLDRGEQYF.

This chain uses TRBV9 with TRBJ1-2; 8 nucleotides line up with TRBD1. The CDR3 contains 19 residues. V was pared by 3 bases and J by 2 bases, with 18 bases of the junction left unmatched. CDR1 is SGDLS and CDR2 is YYNGEE in the germline V gene. The CDR3 sequence: CASSGKISLWTGSNYGYTF. CDR3 DNA: TGTGCCAGCAGCGGGAAGATTTCTCTTTGGACAGGGTCGAACTATGGCTACACCTTC.

The genes are TRBV28 and TRBJ2-4, with D perhaps matching TRBD2 (6 bases). CDR1 MDHEN and CDR2 SYDVKM come from the germline V gene. The CDR3 has 15 amino acids. The germline V and J ends were trimmed by 6 bases and 4 bases, with 16 bases remaining between them. The CDR3: CASSRVRGRKNIQYF. The DNA of the CDR3 is TGTGCCAGCAGCCGTGTCCGGGGGAGAAAAAACATTCAGTACTTC.

The chain recombines TRBV7-9 with TRBJ2-1; the D gene is possibly TRBD2 (5 bases). Germline CDR1 reads SEHNR; CDR2 reads FQNEAQ (reference sequence). V was clipped by 0 bases and J by 0 bases, with 6 bases between them. CDR3 length: 15 residues. The chain's CDR3 is CASSLAGSSYNEQFF. The CDR3 coding sequence is TGTGCCAGCAGCTTAGCAGGGAGCTCCTACAATGAGCAGTTCTTC.

This chain links TRBV2 with TRBJ2-1, with TRBD2 identical over 10 bases. The CDR3 totals 15 residues. The germline CDR1 and CDR2 sequences are SNHLY and FYNNEI. Germline trimming cut 3 bases from V and 7 bases from J; bases unmatched to any gene: 6. CDR3 sequence: CASSDFASGRNEQFF. The CDR3, as DNA: TGTGCCAGCAGTGATTTCGCTAGCGGGAGAAATGAGCAGTTCTTC.

The V and J genes are TRBV4-3 and TRBJ2-7; 10 bases line up with TRBD1. This CDR3 region has 15 residues. Germline CDR1 reads LGHNA; CDR2 reads YSLEER. V lost 4 bases, J lost 3 bases, and 6 bases stayed unmatched. The CDR3: CASSPRDRGVYEQYF. The CDR3 bases are TGCGCCAGCAGCCCCCGGGACAGGGGAGTCTACGAGCAGTACTTC.

This rearrangement joins TRBV6-6 to TRBJ2-5; TRBD1 might be the D (6 bases). Looked up from germline, CDR1 is MNHNY and CDR2 is SVGAGI (reference sequence). This CDR3 has 12 amino acids. V was shortened by 6 bases and J by 5 bases, with 10 bases between the two germline ends. As DNA, the CDR3 is TGTGCCAGCAGCAAAACAGGGGAGACCCAGTACTTC. As protein: CASSKTGETQYF.

The genes are TRBV19 and TRBJ2-5, with 9 bases aligning to TRBD1. V dropped 5 bases and J dropped 6; count of bases not matched to a gene: 10. Germline V gives CDR1 LNHDA, CDR2 SQIVND (reference sequence). There are 15 residues in the CDR3. The DNA of the CDR3 is TGTGCCAGTAGTCCCGGACAGGGGATAGGAAAGACCCAGTACTTC. This encodes CASSPGQGIGKTQYF.

The J gene is TRBJ2-5, the V gene TRBV19, with a possible D match to TRBD2 (6 bases). CDR1 and CDR2 from the germline V gene are LNHDA and SQIVND (reference sequence). The CDR3 sequence is 15 residues long. V shed 8 bases and J shed 0 bases, with 16 bases lying between them. CDR3 protein: CASRLGRGNQETQYF. CDR3 nucleotides: TGTGCCAGTCGCCTCGGCCGGGGGAACCAAGAGACCCAGTACTTC.

The chain joins TRBV11-3 to TRBJ1-2, with no clear D. Germline V gene lookup returns CDR1 SGHNT and CDR2 YENEEA. V was trimmed by 1 base and J by 7 bases, leaving 19 bases between them. This CDR3 is 16 amino acids long. CDR3 nucleotides: TGTGCCAGCAGCTTAGGGCCGGGCGGAGGTGAGGTTGGCTACACCTTC. Its translation: CASSLGPGGGEVGYTF.

V usage is TRBV19 and J usage is TRBJ2-1; the match to TRBD2 covers 11 bases. Germline CDR1 and CDR2: LNHDA and SQIVND (reference sequence). Unmatched junction bases numbered 11, after V lost 3 bases and J lost 7 bases. The CDR3 consists of 17 residues. The CDR3 nucleotides read TGTGCCAGTAGTATTAATTCAGGACTAGCGGGTAAAAATGAGCAGTTCTTC. Protein sequence: CASSINSGLAGKNEQFF.

The V call is TRBV10-2, the J call TRBJ2-7, with unresolved D. Per germline, CDR1 WSHSY and CDR2 SAAADI. Trimming took 6 bases from V and 1 from J, leaving 4 bases between them. This CDR3 has 11 residues. CDR3: CASRQSYEQYF. CDR3 bases: TGCGCCAGCAGACAATCCTACGAGCAGTACTTC.

The chain is built from TRBV10-3 and TRBJ2-7, with 11 nucleotides matching TRBD2. The germline V gene encodes CDR1 ENHRY and CDR2 SYGVKD. The junction had 5 bases not matched to a gene; V was cut back by 5 bases and J by 2 bases. The CDR3 runs to 15 residues. The CDR3 DNA reads TGTGCCATCAGTAGTGGGACTAGCGGTACCTACGAGCAGTACTTC. Amino acids: CAISSGTSGTYEQYF.

This chain joins TRBV4-1 and TRBJ2-1, with D tentatively TRBD1 (6 bases). V dropped 0 bases and J dropped 6 bases, with 12 bases sitting between them. This CDR3 is built from 15 residues. Looked up from germline, CDR1 is MGHRA and CDR2 is YSYEKL. CDR3 region: CASSQDRLRGNEQFF. CDR3 sequence (DNA): TGCGCCAGCAGCCAAGATCGACTCAGGGGCAATGAGCAGTTCTTC.

The gene calls are TRBV2 and TRBJ1-6; weak D call: TRBD1 (5 bases). This CDR3 has 14 residues. Looked up from germline, CDR1 is SNHLY and CDR2 is FYNNEI. V lost 1 base and J 6 bases, leaving 7 bases between the germline ends. Here the CDR3 reads CASSEVRANSPLHF. The CDR3 region has the DNA TGTGCCAGCAGTGAAGTCAGGGCTAATTCACCCCTCCACTTT.

V usage is TRBV30 and J usage is TRBJ1-5, with a tentative D call TRBD1 (6 bases). V was cut by 3 bases and J by 7 bases, with 16 bases left in between. The CDR3 is made up of 14 amino acids. CDR1 and CDR2 (germline): GTSNPN, SVGIG (reference sequence). CDR3 in amino acids: CAWRVAGGGQPQHF. In nucleotides, the CDR3 is TGTGCCTGGAGAGTGGCTGGGGGCGGCCAGCCCCAGCATTTT.

The chain uses TRBV30 and TRBJ2-7; D remains unclear. The V end lost 2 bases, the J end lost 4 bases, and 15 bases lay between the germline ends. Germline V gene sequence: CDR1 GTSNPN, CDR2 SVGIG (reference sequence). CDR3 length: 14 amino acids. CDR3 amino acids: CAWSRYLNPYEQYF. The CDR3 region has the DNA TGTGCCTGGAGTCGCTACCTCAACCCTTACGAGCAGTACTTC.

This chain uses TRBV7-2 with TRBJ2-5; the D gene is possibly TRBD2 (6 bases). V lost 5 bases and J 5 bases, leaving 15 bases between the germline ends. The CDR3 runs to 14 residues. CDR1 is SGHTA and CDR2 is FQGNSA in the germline V gene. Here the CDR3 reads CASSSSGGLETQYF. The CDR3 DNA is TGTGCCAGCAGCAGTAGTGGGGGGTTGGAGACCCAGTACTTC.

This chain links TRBV5-1 with TRBJ2-3; the match to TRBD2 covers 9 bases. V was clipped by 0 bases and J by 6 bases; unmatched bases: 8. CDR1 and CDR2 (germline): SGHRS, YFSETQ. The CDR3 is 16 amino acids. Here the CDR3 DNA reads TGCGCCAGCAGCTTGGGGCTAGCGGGGACCAGGGATACGCAGTATTTT. Its translation is CASSLGLAGTRDTQYF.

The V call is TRBV5-8, the J call TRBJ2-5, with 8 bases lining up with TRBD2. This CDR3 region has 14 residues. After removal of 4 bases from V and 6 bases from J, the junction contained 8 bases not matched to a gene. Germline CDR1 and CDR2: SGHTS and YDEGEE. The CDR3 sequence: CASSASGGAKTQYF. The DNA for the CDR3 is TGTGCCAGCAGCGCCTCGGGGGGGGCCAAGACCCAGTACTTC.

The V gene is TRBV15, the J gene TRBJ2-1, with TRBD2 matching 13 bases. The junction had 8 bases not matched to a gene; V was cut back by 3 bases and J by 9 bases. This CDR3 has 16 amino acids. Per germline, CDR1 LNHNV and CDR2 YYDKDF (reference sequence). The CDR3 region is CATSRELAGGPLEQFF. The CDR3, as DNA: TGTGCCACCAGCAGGGAACTAGCGGGGGGGCCGCTTGAGCAGTTCTTC.

The V and J genes are TRBV5-1 and TRBJ2-1, with TRBD1 matching 9 bases. Germline V lookup: CDR1 SGHRS, CDR2 YFSETQ. The CDR3 sequence is 15 residues long. The trim removed 4 bases at V and 5 bases at J, leaving 7 bases unmatched. Here the CDR3 reads CASSRTGGLDNEQFF. Written as DNA, the CDR3 is TGCGCCAGCAGCCGTACAGGGGGCTTGGACAATGAGCAGTTCTTC.

This clone appeared a single time. The V gene is TRBV7-9, the J gene TRBJ2-1, with D perhaps matching TRBD2 (6 bases). Trimming left V 3 bases short and J 1 base short, with 10 bases between. The germline V gene encodes CDR1 SEHNR and CDR2 FQNEAQ (reference sequence). This CDR3 has 15 amino acids. CDR3: CASSFRDLSYNEQFF. CDR3 coding DNA: TGTGCCAGCAGCTTCCGGGACTTGTCCTACAATGAGCAGTTCTTC.

J is TRBJ2-2 and V is TRBV7-9; TRBD1 matches 8 bases. CDR1 is SEHNR and CDR2 is FQNEAQ in the germline V gene (reference sequence). Trimming at V came to 5 bases and at J to 4 bases, leaving 6 bases not matched to a gene. The length of the CDR3 is 15 residues. The CDR3 region is CASSEYRGSTGELFF. In nucleotides, the CDR3 is TGTGCCAGCAGCGAGTACAGGGGGAGCACCGGGGAGCTGTTTTTT.

This clone was recorded once. The rearrangement uses TRBV6-1 and TRBJ2-3; 7 bases align to TRBD1. Germline values: CDR1 MNHNS, CDR2 SASEGT. The CDR3 contains 15 residues. V was clipped by 6 bases and J by 0 bases; unmatched bases: 6. This CDR3 reads CASSHGQASTDTQYF. As DNA, the CDR3 is TGTGCCAGCAGCCATGGACAGGCTAGCACAGATACGCAGTATTTT.

The V gene is TRBV7-6, the J gene TRBJ2-6, with no clear D. Trimming removed 1 base at V and 3 bases at J, with 7 bases between. CDR1 and CDR2 (germline): SGHVS, FNYEAQ. The CDR3 has 15 amino acids. The CDR3 is CASSLGARGANVLTF. CDR3 coding DNA: TGTGCCAGCAGCTTAGGTGCGCGTGGGGCCAACGTCCTGACTTTC. Drawing the rest from reference TRBV7-6 and TRBJ2-6, the complete variable domain is GAGVSQSPRYKVTKRGQDVALRCDPISGHVSLYWYRQALGQGPEFLTYFNYEAQQDKSGLPNDRFSAERPEGSISTLTIQRTEQRDSAMYRCASSLGARGANVLTFGAGSRLTVL.

The J gene is TRBJ1-2, the V gene TRBV29-1; D unresolved. This CDR3 has 13 amino acids. The germline CDR1 and CDR2 sequences are SQVTM and ANQGSEA. The V and J ends lost 4 bases and 4 bases respectively, with 13 bases between them. CDR3 protein: CSVAQQKLYGYTF. The CDR3 nucleotides read TGCAGCGTTGCTCAACAGAAACTCTATGGCTACACCTTC.

The CDR3, as DNA: TGTGCCAGTACCCAGGGATTAAACACCGGGGAGCTGTTTTTT. As protein: CASTQGLNTGELFF. The chain joins TRBV19 to TRBJ2-2; D is possibly TRBD1 (5 bases). V was pared by 7 bases and J by 2 bases, with 11 bases between. The CDR3 loop spans 14 amino acids. Per the germline V gene, CDR1 is LNHDA and CDR2 is SQIVND (reference sequence). The full variable domain, its missing parts supplied by reference TRBV19 and TRBJ2-2, is DGGITQSPKYLFRKEGQNVTLSCEQNLNHDAMYWYRQDPGQGLRLIYYSQIVNDFQKGDIAEGYSVSREKKESFPLTVTSAQKNPTAFYLCASTQGLNTGELFFGEGSRLTVL.

The chain carries TRBV9 and TRBJ1-3; D is possibly TRBD1 (5 bases). V was cut by 0 bases and J by 4 bases, with 17 bases left in between. Per germline, CDR1 SGDLS and CDR2 YYNGEE. The CDR3 has 17 amino acids. Written as DNA, the CDR3 is TGTGCCAGCAGCGTAGAAGGGGTACAGAGGTCAGGAAACACCATATATTTT. It codes for CASSVEGVQRSGNTIYF. Looking up the rest from reference TRBV9 and TRBJ1-3 gives the full variable domain: DSGVTQTPKHLITATGQRVTLRCSPRSGDLSVYWYQQSLDQGLQFLIQYYNGEERAKGNILERFSAQQFPDLHSELNLSSLELGDSALYFCASSVEGVQRSGNTIYFGEGSWLTVV.

This chain connects TRBV28 to TRBJ2-3, with 11 bases matching TRBD2. The J segment lost 1 base and the V segment lost 7 bases, leaving 4 bases of the junction unmatched. Germline CDR1 MDHEN, CDR2 SYDVKM. The CDR3 length is 15 residues. Here the CDR3 DNA reads TGTGCCAGCAAGGGTAGCGGGAGGGGCACAGATACGCAGTATTTT. Translated: CASKGSGRGTDTQYF.